This T cell receptor (beta chain) was sequenced during a study of blood T cell repertoires in COVID-19. Across the study: The origin of the acute and convalescent COVID-19 samples was the United States, Italy and Spain. Sources were T cells, B-cell-depleted T cells, or PBMCs; the material itself was cDNA or gDNA.

As handled by the study authors: Quantification of nucleated cells was approximated via reference gene primer amplification. Only in-frame clones appear in the TCRdb table, and some are missing; sequencing was by immunoSEQ multiplex PCR. That table is the source of V, J and clone size, and D and trimming were worked out from the DNA. This table holds roughly 45,000 clones, about nine tenths found once. CDR3 size: 16 residues. The V gene lost 0 bases and the J gene lost 0 bases, with 11 bases spanning the gap. Germline V lookup: CDR1 SGHNT, CDR2 YYREEE (reference sequence). The specimen was peripheral blood. This rearrangement joins TRBV5-4 to TRBJ2-3; the D gene is possibly TRBD1 (5 bases). The TCR sequence derives from a man between 65 and 85 years old with active COVID-19. Written as DNA, the CDR3 is TGTGCCAGCAGCTTGGGCGGTGGGGCTAGCACAGATACGCAGTATTTT. Translation gives CASSLGGGASTDTQYF. Using reference TRBV5-4 and TRBJ2-3 for the parts outside the CDR3, the full variable domain is ETGVTQSPTHLIKTRGQQVTLRCSSQSGHNTVSWYQQALGQGPQFIFQYYREEENGRGNFPPRFSGLQFPNYSSELNVNALELDDSALYLCASSLGGGASTDTQYFGPGTRLTVL.